This TCR beta chain was identified during a study of beta chain features in type 1 diabetes. Germline CDR1 is GTSNPN and CDR2 is SVGIG (reference sequence). Trimming shortened V by 5 bases and J by 8 bases, and 9 bases separated the two germline ends. This CDR3 has 10 amino acids. Isolated RNA was reverse transcribed in full, so expressed TCRB transcripts were sequenced. The repertoire was sequenced with immunoSEQ multiplex PCR; TCRdb's copy has only in-frame clones and lacks some. The top ten hold under 0.05% of the sample, which has 360,000 or so clones, around a fifth seen once. This clone occurred a few times.

This chain connects TRBV30 to TRBJ1-1; no clear D. This clonotype was sampled from a woman aged 18-29 years in good health. Sequencing used naive CD4+ T cells from blood. The CDR3 DNA reads as TGTGCCTGGGGGCGTTTCGAAGCTTTCTTT. Translated, it gives CAWGRFEAFF.